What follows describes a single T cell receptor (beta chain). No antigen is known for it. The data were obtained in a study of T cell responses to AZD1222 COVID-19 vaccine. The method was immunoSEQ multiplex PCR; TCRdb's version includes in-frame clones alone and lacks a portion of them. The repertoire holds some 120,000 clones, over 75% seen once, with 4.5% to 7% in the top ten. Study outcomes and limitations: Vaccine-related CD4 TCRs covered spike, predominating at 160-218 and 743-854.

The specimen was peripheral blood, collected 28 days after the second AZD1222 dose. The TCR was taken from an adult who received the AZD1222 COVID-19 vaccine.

CDR3 DNA: TGTGCCAGCCGGCCTCTCCAAAGCTCCTACGAGCAGTACTTC. Its translation is CASRPLQSSYEQYF. V is TRBV6-5 and J is TRBJ2-7, with no clear D. Germline V gene lookup returns CDR1 MNHEY and CDR2 SVGAGI. The germline V and J ends were trimmed by 8 bases and 0 bases, with 14 bases remaining between them. The CDR3 spans 14 residues.